Listed below are T cell receptor beta chains from one sample, sequenced in a study of blood T cell repertoires in COVID-19. Measured with immunoSEQ multiplex PCR; TCRdb has only the in-frame clones, and not every one. The profile shows around 99,000 clones, about 89% of them singletons. The source material was peripheral blood. The receptors were sampled from a man in his forties or fifties with active or convalescent COVID-19. Both conserved end residues are part of each CDR3. D genes are given only for firm matches. A row's size may be missing; if present it is once, few, many or a size class.

TRBD1	TRBV11-2	TRBJ2-5	few	TGTGCCAGCAGCTTAGCGGCAGGGGGAGAGACCCAGTACTTC	CASSLAAGGETQYF
-	TRBV2	TRBJ1-2	-	TGTGCCAGCAGTGAAGGAAGGCAGGGGATCACCTTC	CASSEGRQGITF
-	TRBV11-2	TRBJ1-1	-	TGTGCCAGCAGCCCCCAGCGGGAAGCTTTCTTT	CASSPQREAFF
-	TRBV6-5	TRBJ2-2	-	TGTGCCAGCAGTTCCGGGGCGAACACCGGGGAGCTGTTTTTT	CASSSGANTGELFF
TRBD2	TRBV7-3	TRBJ2-1	-	TGTGCCAGCAGCTCCCTAGCGGGAGGGGACTACAATGAGCAGTTCTTC	CASSSLAGGDYNEQFF
-	TRBV20-1	TRBJ1-1	-	TGCAGTGCTAGTTGGGGCATGAACACTGAAGCTTTCTTT	CSASWGMNTEAFF
-	TRBV29-1	TRBJ1-5	-	TGCAGCGTCCGATCAGGGTTCAATCAGCCCCAGCATTTT	CSVRSGFNQPQHF
TRBD2	TRBV28	TRBJ2-1	-	TGTGCCAGCAGGGGTGGGATTAGCGGGAGGGCCTTCTTCTACAATGAGCAGTTCTTC	CASRGGISGRAFFYNEQFF
TRBD1	TRBV10-3	TRBJ1-1	-	TGTGCCACCCTCGCTAGGCAGGGGGGTTCTGAAGCTTTCTTT	CATLARQGGSEAFF
TRBD2	TRBV2	TRBJ2-1	-	TGTGCCAGCGGCGAAACTCGGACTAGCGGGAGGGCTGGCTACAATGAGCAGTTCTTC	CASGETRTSGRAGYNEQFF
-	TRBV7-2	TRBJ2-3	few	TGTGCCAGCAGCTTTTCCGACGGGTCAGATACGCAGTATTTT	CASSFSDGSDTQYF
-	TRBV30	TRBJ1-2	-	TGTGCCTATAAAGAGGAGGGCTATGGCTACACCTTC	CAYKEEGYGYTF
TRBD2	TRBV7-9	TRBJ2-1	-	TGTGCCAGCAGCTCGATGGGGGGGTTGCGCTCCTACAATGAGCAGTTCTTC	CASSSMGGLRSYNEQFF
-	TRBV7-3	TRBJ2-7	-	TGTGCCAGCAGTCAGGGAAACAGTAAGGGCGAGCAGTACTTC	CASSQGNSKGEQYF
-	TRBV5-1	TRBJ2-2	-	TGCGCCAGCAGCTTGGGAGGGGGCACCGGGGAGCTGTTTTTT	CASSLGGGTGELFF
TRBD1	TRBV27	TRBJ2-7	-	TGTGCCAGCAGTTCCCTCGGGACAGGTTCCTACGAGCAGTACTTC	CASSSLGTGSYEQYF
TRBD2	TRBV9	TRBJ2-1	-	TGTGCCAGCAGCGTAGCCCCCGGACTAGCTCAGTTCTTC	CASSVAPGLAQFF
-	TRBV5-8	TRBJ2-2	-	TGTGCCAGCAGCTTGCACAGAAACACCGGGGAGCTGTTTTTT	CASSLHRNTGELFF
-	TRBV27	TRBJ2-7	-	TGTGCCAGCAGTTTAAAAGGGGTTAATGTCAACGAGCAGTACTTC	CASSLKGVNVNEQYF
-	TRBV3-1/TRBV3-2	TRBJ1-1	-	TGTGCCAGCAGTCAGGGGTTGGAGAACACTGAAGCTTTCTTT	CASSQGLENTEAFF
-	TRBV7-3	TRBJ2-1	-	TGTGCCAGCAGCCTAGGGCCGGGGTCCAATGAGCAGTTCTTC	CASSLGPGSNEQFF
-	TRBV29-1	TRBJ1-2	once	TGCAGCGTTGCCGACAGGACCTATGGCTACACCTTC	CSVADRTYGYTF
-	TRBV7-2	TRBJ1-4	-	TGTGCCAGCAGCCTCGGGGGTACATCGGAAAAACTGTTTTTT	CASSLGGTSEKLFF
-	TRBV5-1	TRBJ2-2	-	TGCGCCAGCAGCTTGCAGGGTAGGAACACCGGGGAGCTGTTTTTT	CASSLQGRNTGELFF
TRBD2	TRBV3-1/TRBV3-2	TRBJ2-1	few	TGTGCCAGCAGCTTTAGCGGGGGCCACTACAATGAGCAGTTCTTC	CASSFSGGHYNEQFF
-	TRBV10-3	TRBJ1-2	-	TGTGCCATCTCCCGGGATTCGGGCTACACCTTC	CAISRDSGYTF
TRBD1	TRBV9	TRBJ2-7	-	TGTGCCAGCAGCGTAGAGCCAGGGGGTTCCTACGAGCAGTACTTC	CASSVEPGGSYEQYF
TRBD1	TRBV5-4	TRBJ1-2	-	TGTGCCAGCAGCTCGTTCGGACAGGGGACAATCTATGGCTACACCTTC	CASSSFGQGTIYGYTF
-	TRBV19	TRBJ1-4	-	TGTGCCAGTAGTACTAGGCGGGAAACTAATGAAAAACTGTTTTTT	CASSTRRETNEKLFF
-	TRBV3-1/TRBV3-2	TRBJ1-3	-	TGTGCCAGCACCCCCGGGGGCTCTGGAAACACCATATATTTT	CASTPGGSGNTIYF
TRBD1	TRBV5-1	TRBJ2-5	-	TGCGCCAGCAGCTTGAGTAACAGGGGGCCGGAGGAGACCCAGTACTTC	CASSLSNRGPEETQYF
TRBD1	TRBV5-1	TRBJ2-1	-	TGCGCCAGCAGCCCACCACAGGGGAAGAGCGATGAGCAGTTCTTC	CASSPPQGKSDEQFF
-	TRBV27	TRBJ2-1	-	TGTGCCAGCACCCTGAGAGGGAGTAATGAGCAGTTCTTC	CASTLRGSNEQFF
TRBD1	TRBV4-1	TRBJ1-4	-	TGCGCCAGCAGCCGGGACAGTGGGAGCCTCAATGAAAAACTGTTTTTT	CASSRDSGSLNEKLFF
TRBD1	TRBV10-3	TRBJ1-4	-	TGTGCCATCAGTGACTTAGGGACAGGGGGCGCGGGTGAAAAACTGTTTTTT	CAISDLGTGGAGEKLFF
-	TRBV6-5	TRBJ1-6	once	TGTGCCAGCTCTAGAACAGGGACCTATAATTCACCCCTCCACTTT	CASSRTGTYNSPLHF
TRBD1	TRBV7-2	TRBJ2-1	-	TGTGCCAGCAGCTCACACGGGACAGGGGGCGTAAAGCAGTTCTTC	CASSSHGTGGVKQFF
TRBD2	TRBV2	TRBJ2-1	-	TGTGCCAGCAGCCGTGGACTAGCGGGAGAATCGGATGAGCAGTTCTTC	CASSRGLAGESDEQFF
-	TRBV19	TRBJ2-2	-	TGTGCCAGTAGTATAGCAGGGCGCACCGGGGAGCTGTTTTTT	CASSIAGRTGELFF
TRBD2	TRBV19	TRBJ2-3	-	TGTGCCAGTAGGGCTAGCGGGGGCCGAGATACGCAGTATTTT	CASRASGGRDTQYF
TRBD1	TRBV30	TRBJ2-5	-	TGTGCCTGGACAGGGGGTTGGGAGACCCAGTACTTC	CAWTGGWETQYF
TRBD2	TRBV7-9	TRBJ2-1	-	TGTGCCAGCAGCGTTAGCGGGAGCACCAATGAGCAGTTCTTC	CASSVSGSTNEQFF
-	TRBV30	TRBJ1-1	-	TGTGCCTGGGCCTTAGCGATTACTGAAGCTTTCTTT	CAWALAITEAFF
TRBD2	TRBV27	TRBJ2-7	-	TGTGCCAGCAGTTCCTACGGGGGAGGGAACGCCTACGAGCAGTACTTC	CASSSYGGGNAYEQYF
TRBD2	TRBV3-1/TRBV3-2	TRBJ2-7	-	TGTGCCAGCAGCCAAGGCGCGGGAGTGGGCTCCTACGAGCAGTACTTC	CASSQGAGVGSYEQYF
TRBD1	TRBV3-1/TRBV3-2	TRBJ1-2	-	TGTGCCAGCAGCCAAGCCAAAACAGGGGGCGCCGATGGCTACACCTTC	CASSQAKTGGADGYTF
-	TRBV20-1	TRBJ1-2	-	TGCAGTGCTAGTGGTATAGGCTACACCTTC	CSASGIGYTF
-	TRBV7-9	TRBJ1-6	-	TGTGCCAGCAGCCCAGGGGACCGCCAAGTCCACTTT	CASSPGDRQVHF
TRBD1	TRBV7-9	TRBJ1-1	-	TGTGCCAGCAGCATGGGACAGCACACTGAAGCTTTCTTT	CASSMGQHTEAFF
TRBD1	TRBV3-1/TRBV3-2	TRBJ1-4	-	TGTGCCAGTGACAGGGGAGGCGAACTGTTTTTT	CASDRGGELFF
TRBD1	TRBV6-5	TRBJ2-5	-	TGTGCCAGCAGTTACGGGACAGGGATAGAGACCCAGTACTTC	CASSYGTGIETQYF
-	TRBV5-4	TRBJ2-5	-	TGTGCCAGCAGCTGGGCGGGACTCCAAGAGACCCAGTACTTC	CASSWAGLQETQYF
TRBD2	TRBV3-1/TRBV3-2	TRBJ2-3	-	TGTGCCAGCAGGAAAGCGGGAGGTTCCACAGATACGCAGTATTTT	CASRKAGGSTDTQYF
-	TRBV5-1	TRBJ2-3	-	TGCGCCAGCAGCCCCCATCAGACAGATACGCAGTATTTT	CASSPHQTDTQYF
TRBD1	TRBV7-9	TRBJ1-6	-	TGTGCCAGCAGCGAGGGACAGGGGGCTTCACCCCTCCACTTT	CASSEGQGASPLHF